This T cell receptor beta chain was sequenced for a study of cytomegalovirus exposure and HLA in healthy donors. Study results and limitations: Later genetic work tied a missense DCLRE1C variant to beta-chain V and J trimming.

This CDR3 is 14 amino acids long. Per germline, CDR1 ENHRY and CDR2 SYGVKD. V was shortened by 4 bases and J by 1 base, with 10 bases between the two germline ends. This clone has only one observation. The antigen remains undetermined. The PCR was carried out with 60 Vbeta primers and 13 Jbeta primers. Sequencing used immunoSEQ multiplex PCR; TCRdb keeps in-frame clones, though not all of them. The data hold 110,000 or so clones, with approximately 67% observed a single time. The sample taken for sequencing was PBMCs. The TCR originated in a man younger than 30 in good health and CMV-seropositive. The chain employs TRBV10-3 and TRBJ1-1; D possibly corresponds to TRBD1 (5 bases). The CDR3 bases are TGTGCCATCAGTGTTGGGGCAGGGAACACTGAAGCTTTCTTT. Its translation: CAISVGAGNTEAFF.